These 29 T cell receptor beta chains came from one sample sequenced in a study of cytomegalovirus exposure and HLA in healthy donors. Use of 60 Vbeta and 13 Jbeta primers characterized the PCR. Only in-frame clones appear in the TCRdb table, and some are missing; sequencing was by immunoSEQ multiplex PCR. The top ten hold about 2.6% of the sample, which has around 100,000 clones, about 80% seen once. Sequenced sample: PBMCs. These receptors came from a man between 50 and 59 years old in good health and CMV-seropositive.

The chain joins TRBV2 to TRBJ1-5; no reliable D call. The CDR3 is 14 amino acids. Between the trimmed V and J ends, which lost 4 bases and 0 bases, there was a span of 7 bases. CDR1 SNHLY and CDR2 FYNNEI come from the germline V gene. CDR3 region: CASSGTNSNQPQHF. CDR3 nucleotides: TGTGCCAGCAGTGGGACTAATAGCAATCAGCCCCAGCATTTT.

The V gene is TRBV18, the J gene TRBJ2-7; tentative D call: TRBD1 (6 bases). The CDR3 has 13 amino acids. Germline V CDR1 and CDR2: KGHSH, LQKENI. The V end lost 2 bases, the J end lost 3 bases, and 8 bases lay between the germline ends. CDR3 sequence: CASSPGRGYEQYF. In DNA, the CDR3 is TGTGCCAGCTCACCAGGCAGGGGCTACGAGCAGTACTTC.

In its sample, this clone was seen once. The CDR3 coding sequence is TGCGCCAGCAGCTCGGGAGGCCCTGGAAACACCATATATTTT. Translated, it gives CASSSGGPGNTIYF. The V and J genes are TRBV5-1 and TRBJ1-3, with D hard to call. Trimming pared 3 bases from V and 2 bases from J, leaving 9 bases between. The CDR3 contains 14 residues. CDR1 and CDR2 from the germline V gene are SGHRS and YFSETQ. The whole variable domain, filled in from reference TRBV5-1 and TRBJ1-3, reads KAGVTQTPRYLIKTRGQQVTLSCSPISGHRSVSWYQQTPGQGLQFLFEYFSETQRNKGNFPGRFSGRQFSNSRSEMNVSTLELGDSALYLCASSSGGPGNTIYFGEGSWLTVV.

The genes are TRBV10-3 and TRBJ2-3; 11 nucleotides line up with TRBD2. Germline-derived CDR1 and CDR2 are ENHRY and SYGVKD. The CDR3 runs 15 residues. The V gene end was trimmed by 10 bases and the J gene end by 7 bases; junction bases not matched to a gene: 13. The CDR3 coding sequence is TGTGCCACCCAGGACGTAGCGGGAGGGCGGTATACGCAGTATTTT. Translation: CATQDVAGGRYTQYF.

The chain recombines TRBV5-1 with TRBJ2-1, with TRBD2 matching 8 bases. After removal of 5 bases from V and 0 bases from J, the junction contained 7 bases not matched to a gene. This CDR3 region has 16 residues. The germline CDR1 and CDR2 sequences are SGHRS and YFSETQ. CDR3 residues: CASSSIAGSSYNEQFF. CDR3 coding DNA: TGCGCCAGCAGTTCTATAGCGGGGAGCTCCTACAATGAGCAGTTCTTC.

J is TRBJ1-1 and V is TRBV9, with 7 bases identical to TRBD1. This CDR3 is built from 14 residues. The germline gives CDR1 SGDLS, CDR2 YYNGEE. J gave up 0 bases and V 4 bases, and 3 bases lay outside the gene matches. CDR3 nucleotides: TGTGCCAGCAGCCCGGGACAGATGAACACTGAAGCTTTCTTT. It translates to CASSPGQMNTEAFF.

V usage is TRBV5-1 and J usage is TRBJ2-1; 13 nucleotides match TRBD2. The trim removed 9 bases at V and 7 bases at J, leaving 7 bases unmatched. This CDR3 is built from 14 residues. Germline loops: CDR1 SGHRS, CDR2 YFSETQ. The CDR3 here is CATSTSGGWNEQFF. DNA for the CDR3: TGCGCCACCTCGACTAGCGGGGGGTGGAATGAGCAGTTCTTC.

The V call is TRBV10-3, the J call TRBJ1-1, with TRBD1 matching 7 bases. The CDR3 has 16 residues. The germline gives CDR1 ENHRY, CDR2 SYGVKD. The V gene end was trimmed by 7 bases and the J gene end by 0 bases; junction bases not matched to a gene: 11. CDR3 in amino acids: CAIKDRDSDMNTEAFF. The CDR3 DNA follows: TGTGCCATCAAAGACCGGGACAGTGACATGAACACTGAAGCTTTCTTT.

The V gene is TRBV2, the J gene TRBJ2-5; TRBD1 might be the D (5 bases). The DNA end is a closer match to TRBJ2-7, so the J assignment may be wrong. This CDR3 has 14 amino acids. The germline gives CDR1 SNHLY, CDR2 FYNNEI. This CDR3 reads CASRIKSGPYEQYF. CDR3 sequence (DNA): TGTGCCAGCAGAATTAAGTCAGGGCCCTACGAGCAGTACTTC.

There are a few counts of this clone. This rearrangement joins TRBV7-7 to TRBJ2-2; 8 bases align to TRBD2. Germline V CDR1 and CDR2: SSHAT, FNYEAQ (reference sequence). The CDR3 runs to 14 residues. With 1 base clipped from V and 5 bases from J, the junction kept 0 bases outside the gene matches. CDR3 sequence reads: CASSLGGGTGELFF. CDR3 DNA: TGTGCCAGCAGCTTAGGCGGGGGGACCGGGGAGCTGTTTTTT.

The rearrangement links TRBV5-1 to TRBJ2-6; D not resolved. The V gene lost 4 bases and the J gene lost 0 bases, with 8 bases spanning the gap. CDR1 is SGHRS and CDR2 is YFSETQ in the germline V gene. There are 15 residues in the CDR3. This CDR3 reads CASSPQPSGANVLTF. The DNA of the CDR3 is TGCGCCAGCAGCCCACAGCCCTCTGGGGCCAACGTCCTGACTTTC.

For this clone: This CDR3 is also generated by other DNA sequences in the sample. The chain recombines TRBV10-3 with TRBJ2-5; no firm D call. The end of the DNA aligns better with TRBJ2-7, so the J call may be wrong. The CDR3 consists of 14 residues. CDR1 ENHRY and CDR2 SYGVKD come from the germline V gene. Here the CDR3 reads CAISESSSSYEQYF. As DNA, the CDR3 is TGTGCCATCAGTGAGTCCTCTAGTTCCTACGAGCAGTACTTC.

This clone was picked up a small number of times. This chain connects TRBV6-1 to TRBJ2-1, with TRBD1 identical over 8 bases. V shed 3 bases and J 10 bases; nucleotides not matched to a gene: 5. CDR1 and CDR2 from the germline V gene are MNHNS and SASEGT. This CDR3 is 13 amino acids long. CDR3 coding DNA: TGTGCCAGCAGTGACAGGGGGCTAAAGGAGCAGTTCTTC. It yields the protein CASSDRGLKEQFF.

V and J are TRBV5-6 and TRBJ2-3; possibly TRBD1 for D (6 bases). The CDR3 covers 15 residues. Germline CDR1 and CDR2: SGHDT and YYEEEE. Trimming took 1 base from V and 4 from J, leaving 13 bases between them. CDR3 in amino acids: CASSLQGPLADTQYF. The CDR3 DNA reads as TGTGCCAGCAGCTTGCAGGGGCCTTTGGCAGATACGCAGTATTTT. The whole variable domain, filled in from reference TRBV5-6 and TRBJ2-3, reads DAGVTQSPTHLIKTRGQQVTLRCSPKSGHDTVSWYQQALGQGPQFIFQYYEEEERQRGNFPDRFSGHQFPNYSSELNVNALLLGDSALYLCASSLQGPLADTQYFGPGTRLTVL.

The rearrangement links TRBV2 to TRBJ1-5, with D maybe TRBD1 (6 bases). The CDR3 consists of 13 residues. In germline, CDR1 is SNHLY, CDR2 FYNNEI. Trimming pared 2 bases from V and 7 bases from J, leaving 9 bases between. The CDR3 protein is CASSESGEQPQHF. In DNA, the CDR3 is TGTGCCAGCAGTGAATCAGGGGAACAGCCCCAGCATTTT.

This chain links TRBV5-1 with TRBJ2-3; D possibly corresponds to TRBD2 (6 bases). V gave up 5 bases and J gave up 2 bases, with 12 bases separating them. Per the germline V gene, CDR1 is SGHRS and CDR2 is YFSETQ. The CDR3 runs 14 residues. The CDR3 nucleotides are TGCGCCAGCAGTAGCGGAGCCACCACAGATACGCAGTATTTT. It specifies CASSSGATTDTQYF.

The chain links TRBV27 to TRBJ2-5; 12 positions agree with TRBD2. V lost 3 bases and J lost 5; bases outside the gene matches: 10. Germline V gene sequence: CDR1 MNHEY, CDR2 SMNVEV (reference sequence). The length of the CDR3 is 17 residues. CDR3 sequence: CASSFVTSGRISETQYF. CDR3 in DNA: TGTGCCAGCAGTTTCGTGACTAGCGGGAGAATTAGCGAGACCCAGTACTTC.

The chain recombines TRBV7-2 with TRBJ1-5, with no clear D. This CDR3 region has 15 residues. V dropped 1 base and J dropped 1 base, with 8 bases sitting between them. CDR1 and CDR2 from the germline V gene are SGHTA and FQGNSA. In DNA, the CDR3 is TGTGCCAGCAGCTTAGAAAGGAGCAGCAATCAGCCCCAGCATTTT. It specifies CASSLERSSNQPQHF.

This sequence joins TRBV9 and TRBJ1-4; 12 positions match TRBD1. CDR3 length: 15 residues. V trimming: 4 bases; J trimming: 8 bases; junction bases outside the gene matches: 6. Germline V gene sequence: CDR1 SGDLS, CDR2 YYNGEE. CDR3 bases: TGTGCCAGCAGCTCAGGGACAGGGGGCGGAGAAAAACTGTTTTTT. Protein sequence: CASSSGTGGGEKLFF.

This clone was detected once. This chain uses TRBV2 with TRBJ2-3, with a weak D call TRBD2 (5 bases). The CDR3 runs to 14 residues. Germline V gene data show CDR1 as SNHLY and CDR2 as FYNNEI. V lost 11 bases to trimming and J lost 4 bases, with 19 bases between them. This chain's CDR3 is CASGMGRSPDTQYF. In nucleotides, the CDR3 is TGTGCCTCCGGGATGGGCAGGTCCCCAGATACGCAGTATTTT.

This chain links TRBV15 with TRBJ2-3; D is perhaps TRBD2 (5 bases). CDR1 and CDR2 (germline): LNHNV, YYDKDF (reference sequence). This CDR3 comprises 15 residues. Trimming cost V 5 bases and J 3 bases, with 15 bases left between them. The DNA for the CDR3 is TGTGCCACCAGCTCCGTCACGGGATTAACAGATACGCAGTATTTT. As protein: CATSSVTGLTDTQYF.

The chain employs TRBV28 and TRBJ2-7, with TRBD1 matching 9 bases. V was pared by 5 bases and J by 4 bases, with 9 bases of the junction left unmatched. Germline-derived CDR1 and CDR2 are MDHEN and SYDVKM. This CDR3 has 15 residues. The CDR3: CASSPPGQGPYEQYF. CDR3 in DNA: TGTGCCAGCAGTCCACCAGGACAGGGGCCTTACGAGCAGTACTTC.

The J gene is TRBJ1-1, the V gene TRBV6-5; 9 bases match TRBD1. The CDR3 runs to 14 residues. The trim removed 6 bases at V and 4 bases at J, leaving 6 bases unmatched. Germline CDR1 reads MNHEY; CDR2 reads SVGAGI. The CDR3 coding sequence is TGTGCCAGCAGAAGAGGACAGGGGATCACTGAAGCTTTCTTT. Translation: CASRRGQGITEAFF.

The chain recombines TRBV7-3 with TRBJ2-2; 9 bases map to TRBD2. CDR3 size: 15 residues. The V and J ends lost 4 bases and 6 bases, in that order; junction bases with no gene match: 6. Germline V gene data show CDR1 as SGHTA and CDR2 as FQGTGA. The CDR3 sequence is CASSSTGLAAGELFF. As DNA, the CDR3 is TGTGCCAGCAGCTCCACGGGACTAGCCGCCGGGGAGCTGTTTTTT. Based on the CDR3 plus reference TRBV7-3 and TRBJ2-2, the full variable domain is GAGVSQTPSNKVTEKGKYVELRCDPISGHTALYWYRQSLGQGPEFLIYFQGTGAADDSGLPNDRFFAVRPEGSVSTLKIQRTERGDSAVYLCASSSTGLAAGELFFGEGSRLTVL.

The chain links TRBV5-1 to TRBJ2-5, with D possibly TRBD1 on 6 matching bases. The CDR3 is 14 residues long. The V end was cut by 6 bases, the J end by 5 bases, with 17 bases between. The V gene's germline CDR1 is SGHRS and CDR2 YFSETQ. In DNA form, the CDR3 reads TGCGCCAGCACCAATCCCCAGGGGCCGGAGACCCAGTACTTC. Protein sequence: CASTNPQGPETQYF.

CDR3 nucleotides: TGTGCCAGCAGCTCCTTTAGACAGCTCAATCAGCCCCAGCATTTT. Translating gives CASSSFRQLNQPQHF. V and J are TRBV6-6 and TRBJ1-5; the D gene is possibly TRBD1 (5 bases). The CDR3 sequence is 15 residues long. Germline V gives CDR1 MNHNY, CDR2 SVGAGI (reference sequence). Trimming removed 6 bases at V and 3 bases at J, with 15 bases between.

The J gene is TRBJ1-6, the V gene TRBV2; the match to TRBD1 covers 8 bases. The V segment lost 7 bases and the J segment 3 bases; nucleotides outside the gene matches: 8. The CDR3 totals 16 residues. CDR1 and CDR2 from the germline V gene are SNHLY and FYNNEI. The CDR3 DNA reads as TGTGCCAGCAACGCAGGGGGGACAGGCTATAATTCACCCCTCCACTTT. It is translated as CASNAGGTGYNSPLHF.

J is TRBJ2-5 and V is TRBV9; TRBD1 might be the D (5 bases). V lost 0 bases to trimming and J lost 4 bases, with 10 bases between them. This CDR3 contains 14 residues. Germline V CDR1 and CDR2: SGDLS, YYNGEE. The CDR3 DNA follows: TGTGCCAGCAGCGTAGGGGGCAGGGCAGAGACCCAGTACTTC. It translates to CASSVGGRAETQYF.

J is TRBJ2-7 and V is TRBV5-1; 9 bases are shared with TRBD1. Trimming cost V 2 bases and J 7 bases; bases outside gene matches: 10. This CDR3 has 15 residues. Germline values: CDR1 SGHRS, CDR2 YFSETQ. The CDR3 coding sequence is TGCGCCAGCAGCTTCAGGACAGGGGTCTTGAGGGAGCAGTACTTC. This translates into CASSFRTGVLREQYF.